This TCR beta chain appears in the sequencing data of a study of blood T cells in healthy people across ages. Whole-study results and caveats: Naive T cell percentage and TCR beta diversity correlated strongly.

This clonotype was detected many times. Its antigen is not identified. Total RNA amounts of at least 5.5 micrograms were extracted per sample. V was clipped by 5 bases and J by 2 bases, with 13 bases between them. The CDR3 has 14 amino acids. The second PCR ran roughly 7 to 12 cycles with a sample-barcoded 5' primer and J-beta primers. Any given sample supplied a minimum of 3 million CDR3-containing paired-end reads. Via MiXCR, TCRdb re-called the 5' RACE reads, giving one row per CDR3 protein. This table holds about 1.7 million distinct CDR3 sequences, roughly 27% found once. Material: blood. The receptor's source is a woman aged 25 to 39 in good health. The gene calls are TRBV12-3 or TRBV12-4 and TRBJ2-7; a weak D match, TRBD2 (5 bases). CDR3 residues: CASSITGNPYEQYF. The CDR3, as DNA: TGTGCCAGCAGTATCACCGGGAACCCCTACGAGCAGTACTTC.